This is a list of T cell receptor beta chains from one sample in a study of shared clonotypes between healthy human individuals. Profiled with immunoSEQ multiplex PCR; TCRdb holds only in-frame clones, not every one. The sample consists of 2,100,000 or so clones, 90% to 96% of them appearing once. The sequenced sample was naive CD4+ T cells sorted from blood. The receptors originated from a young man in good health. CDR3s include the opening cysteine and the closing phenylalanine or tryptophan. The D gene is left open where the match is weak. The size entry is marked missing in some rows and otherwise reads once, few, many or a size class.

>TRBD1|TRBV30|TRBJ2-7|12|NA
TGTGCCTGGACCGCCGGGACAGGGGTACAGTACTTC
CAWTAGTGVQYF
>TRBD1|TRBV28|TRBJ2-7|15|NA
TGTGCCAGCAGTTTACGGGACAGGGCTACCTACGAGCAGTACTTC
CASSLRDRATYEQYF
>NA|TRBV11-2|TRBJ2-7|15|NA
TGTGCCAGCAGCCGAGTCGCGATGGTTTACTACGAGCAGTACTTC
CASSRVAMVYYEQYF
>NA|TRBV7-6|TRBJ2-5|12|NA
TGTGCCAGCAGCTTAGCATTGGAGACCCAGTACTTC
CASSLALETQYF
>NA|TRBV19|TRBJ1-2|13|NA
TGTGCCAGTAGTATTGGGGGGCTTTATGGCTACACCTTC
CASSIGGLYGYTF
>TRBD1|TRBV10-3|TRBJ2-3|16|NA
TGTGCCATCAGTGACGGACAGGGTAAAATTGCAGATACGCAGTATTTT
CAISDGQGKIADTQYF
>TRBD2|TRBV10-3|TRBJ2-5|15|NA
TGTGCCATCAGTAGCGGGGGAAGTCTTGGGGAGACCCAGTACTTC
CAISSGGSLGETQYF
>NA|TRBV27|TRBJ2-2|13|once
TGTGCCAGCAGTTTGTCTTATCCCGGGGAGCTGTTTTTT
CASSLSYPGELFF
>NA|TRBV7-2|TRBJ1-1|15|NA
TGTGCCAGCAGCTTCAGTCGGCTGGGGGACACTGAAGCTTTCTTT
CASSFSRLGDTEAFF
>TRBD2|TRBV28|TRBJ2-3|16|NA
TGTGCCAGCAGTTCCGGCGGAGCGGGGGGGCACGATACGCAGTATTTT
CASSSGGAGGHDTQYF
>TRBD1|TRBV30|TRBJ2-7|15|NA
TGTGCCTGGAGTGTACGGGGGACAGGGACTGGGGAGCAGTACTTC
CAWSVRGTGTGEQYF
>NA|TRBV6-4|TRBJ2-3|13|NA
TGTGCCAGCAGTGAACAGGCCGGGGATACGCAGTATTTT
CASSEQAGDTQYF
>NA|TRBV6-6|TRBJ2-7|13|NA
TGTGCCAGCAGTTACCCCCTTCTGCCCGAGCAGTACTTC
CASSYPLLPEQYF
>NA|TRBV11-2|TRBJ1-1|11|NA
TGTGCCAGCAGCCCCCGGCCGACAGCTTTCTTT
CASSPRPTAFF
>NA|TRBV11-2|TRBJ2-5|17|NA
TGTGCCAGCAGCTTAGATGGTAGGGGCCGGTACCAAGAGACCCAGTACTTC
CASSLDGRGRYQETQYF
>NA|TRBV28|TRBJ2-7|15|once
TGTGCCAGCAGCACTGCCTCCCTAGCGAGGCACGAGCAGTACTTC
CASSTASLARHEQYF
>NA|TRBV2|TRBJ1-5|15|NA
TGTGCCAGCGGGGGGGCAGGGACGAGCAATCAGCCCCAGCATTTT
CASGGAGTSNQPQHF
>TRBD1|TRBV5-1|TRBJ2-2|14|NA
TGCGCCAGCAGACAGGGGGCCGGTCCCGGGGAGCTGTTTTTT
CASRQGAGPGELFF
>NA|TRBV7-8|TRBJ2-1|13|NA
TGTGCCAGCAGCTTAGCCCTGGGGGCTGAGCAGTTCTTC
CASSLALGAEQFF
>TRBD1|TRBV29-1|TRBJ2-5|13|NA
TGCAGCGCTAACACAGGGGGCGAAGAGACCCAGTACTTC
CSANTGGEETQYF
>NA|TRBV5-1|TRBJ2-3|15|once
TGCGCCAGCAGGACGGTAGGGTTGAGCACAGATACGCAGTATTTT
CASRTVGLSTDTQYF
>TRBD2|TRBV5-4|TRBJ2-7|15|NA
TGTGCCAGCAGGCTTGGGACTAGCGGGAGTTACGAGCAGTACTTC
CASRLGTSGSYEQYF
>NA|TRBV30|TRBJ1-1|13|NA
TGTGCCTGGAGTGCCCCGGAGAACACTGAAGCTTTCTTT
CAWSAPENTEAFF
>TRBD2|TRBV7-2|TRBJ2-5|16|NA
TGTGCCAGCAGCAGACTAGCGGGGGCCTTGGGCGAGACCCAGTACTTC
CASSRLAGALGETQYF
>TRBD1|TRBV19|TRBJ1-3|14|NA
TGTGCCAGTAGTAACACAGGGGCTGGAAACACCATATATTTT
CASSNTGAGNTIYF
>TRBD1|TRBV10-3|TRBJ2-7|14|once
TGTGCCGTATCCTCGGCACAGGGGGCTGACGAGCAGTACTTC
CAVSSAQGADEQYF
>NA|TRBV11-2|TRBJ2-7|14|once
TGTGCCAGCAGCTTAGATCCGGGGGCACGGGAGCAGTACTTC
CASSLDPGAREQYF
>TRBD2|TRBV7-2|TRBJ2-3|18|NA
TGTGCCAGCAGCCGCACCGGGACTAGCGGGATCGGTACAGATACGCAGTATTTT
CASSRTGTSGIGTDTQYF
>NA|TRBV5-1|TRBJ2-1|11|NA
TGCGCCAGCAGCACAGGAGAAGAGCAGTTCTTC
CASSTGEEQFF
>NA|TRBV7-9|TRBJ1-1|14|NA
TGTGCCAGCAGCAAACCGGGACAGAACACTGAAGCTTTCTTT
CASSKPGQNTEAFF
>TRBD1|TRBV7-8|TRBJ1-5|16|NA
TGTGCCAGCAGCTTACTTCCGACAGGGGGCAATCAGCCCCAGCATTTT
CASSLLPTGGNQPQHF
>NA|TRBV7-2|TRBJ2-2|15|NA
TGTGCCAGCAGCTTAGGATGGGACAACACCGGGGAGCTGTTTTTT
CASSLGWDNTGELFF
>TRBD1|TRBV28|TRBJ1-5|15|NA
TGTGCCAGCAGCTCTCGACGACAGGGTTATCAGCCCCAGCATTTT
CASSSRRQGYQPQHF
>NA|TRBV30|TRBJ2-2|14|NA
TGTGCCTGGAGTGATCTCTCGAACACCGGGGAGCTGTTTTTT
CAWSDLSNTGELFF
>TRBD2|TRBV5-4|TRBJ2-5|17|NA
TGTGCCAGCAGCTTGGGGCTAGCGGGAGGGACATCGGAGACCCAGTACTTC
CASSLGLAGGTSETQYF
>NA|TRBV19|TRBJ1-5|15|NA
TGTGCCAGTAGTATACTTGGGGTAAGCAATCAGCCCCAGCATTTT
CASSILGVSNQPQHF
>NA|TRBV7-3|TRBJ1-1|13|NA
TGTGCCAGCAGCTTAATTGTTGGCACTGAAGCTTTCTTT
CASSLIVGTEAFF
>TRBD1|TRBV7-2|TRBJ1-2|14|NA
TGTGCCAGCAGCTTTCCGACAGGGGAAAAAGGCTACACCTTC
CASSFPTGEKGYTF
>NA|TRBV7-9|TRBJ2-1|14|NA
TGTGCCAGCAGCTTAGGGACCACTCACAATGAGCAGTTCTTC
CASSLGTTHNEQFF
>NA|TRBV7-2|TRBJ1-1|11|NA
TGTGCCAGCAGCCGCCTCAGTGAAGCTTTCTTT
CASSRLSEAFF
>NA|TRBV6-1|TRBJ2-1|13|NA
TGTGCCAGCAGGGTTGGGCAGTACAATGAGCAGTTCTTC
CASRVGQYNEQFF
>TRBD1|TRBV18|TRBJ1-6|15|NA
TGTGCCAGCTCACCAAGAACAGGGGGGAATTCACCCCTCCACTTT
CASSPRTGGNSPLHF
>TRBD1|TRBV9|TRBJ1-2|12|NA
TGTGCCAGTAGAGGGGGCCTCTATGGCTACACCTTC
CASRGGLYGYTF
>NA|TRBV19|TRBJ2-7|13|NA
TGTGCCAGTTACAACGCGGGCAGGACCGAGCAGTACTTC
CASYNAGRTEQYF
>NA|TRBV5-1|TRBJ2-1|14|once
TGCGCCAGCAGCCCCCCAGGCTCCTACAATGAGCAGTTCTTC
CASSPPGSYNEQFF
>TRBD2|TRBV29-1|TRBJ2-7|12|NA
TGCAGCGCAACTAGCGGCGCCTACGAGCAGTACTTC
CSATSGAYEQYF
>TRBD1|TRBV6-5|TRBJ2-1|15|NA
TGTGCCAGCAGTGCCTCCGGGACAGGGGGCGGTGAGCAGTTCTTC
CASSASGTGGGEQFF
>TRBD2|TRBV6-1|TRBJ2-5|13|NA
TGTGCCAGCAGGCGGGGGGGCAAGGAGACCCAGTACTTC
CASRRGGKETQYF